These T cell receptor beta chains were read from a single sample in a study of a mutant IDH1 vaccine in newly diagnosed glioma. The repertoire was sequenced with immunoSEQ multiplex PCR; TCRdb's copy has only in-frame clones and lacks some. Among about 48,000 clones listed, approximately 80% were seen once. What these receptors recognize is not known. This specimen consisted of PBMCs, obtained from a glioma patient whose treatment included an IDH1 peptide vaccine. All receptors derive from a middle-aged man with glioma. Both conserved end residues are part of each CDR3. The D gene is left open where the match is weak. Expanded clones are given a class, and other clones once, few, many or no size at all.

d_gene,len,j_gene,abundance,v_gene,CDR3aa,CDR3nt
.,15,TRBJ1-1,.,TRBV5-1,CASSLATKGNTEAFF,TGCGCCAGCAGCTTGGCCACGAAGGGTAACACTGAAGCTTTCTTT
.,13,TRBJ2-7,.,TRBV2,CASTPPGFYEQYF,TGTGCCAGCACCCCCCCAGGTTTTTACGAGCAGTACTTC
TRBD2,15,TRBJ2-3,.,TRBV5-6,CASRYLRGATDTQYF,TGTGCCAGCCGATACTTGCGGGGGGCCACAGATACGCAGTATTTT
.,16,TRBJ1-1,once,TRBV18,CASSPPGWGTGSEAFF,TGTGCCAGCTCACCACCGGGTTGGGGAACGGGGTCTGAAGCTTTCTTT
.,15,TRBJ1-2,.,TRBV5-6,CASSLGGRSNYGYTF,TGTGCCAGCAGCTTGGGAGGCAGATCTAACTATGGCTACACCTTC
.,13,TRBJ2-1,.,TRBV5-4,CASARSSYNEQFF,TGTGCCAGCGCTAGGAGCTCCTACAATGAGCAGTTCTTC
.,15,TRBJ1-1,.,TRBV7-2,CASSLAGGAGTEAFF,TGTGCCAGCAGCTTAGCCGGCGGGGCGGGCACTGAAGCTTTCTTT
.,16,TRBJ1-2,.,TRBV11-2,CASSFNGPGPKSGYTF,TGTGCCAGCAGCTTTAATGGACCGGGACCCAAAAGCGGCTACACCTTC
TRBD2,16,TRBJ2-2,.,TRBV27,CASSFSGGSNTGELFF,TGTGCCAGCAGTTTTTCGGGGGGGTCGAACACCGGGGAGCTGTTTTTT
.,17,TRBJ1-6,.,TRBV25-1,CASSSGQIAFYNSPLHF,TGTGCCAGCAGTAGCGGACAGATAGCGTTCTATAATTCACCCCTCCACTTT
.,14,TRBJ2-2,.,TRBV13,CASSRTVLTGELFF,TGTGCCAGCAGCAGGACAGTTCTCACCGGGGAGCTGTTTTTT
.,13,TRBJ2-1,.,TRBV5-4,CASRPDSYNEQFF,TGTGCCAGCAGGCCTGACTCCTACAATGAGCAGTTCTTC
.,11,TRBJ1-3,.,TRBV30,CAWTVRNTIYF,TGTGCCTGGACAGTTAGAAACACCATATATTTT
TRBD1,14,TRBJ2-1,once,TRBV4-2,CASSQEVTGLEQFF,TGTGCCAGCAGCCAAGAAGTGACAGGGCTAGAGCAGTTCTTC
TRBD2,14,TRBJ2-3,.,TRBV5-1,CASTSGGGTDTQYF,TGCGCCAGCACTAGCGGGGGGGGCACAGATACGCAGTATTTT
TRBD1,14,TRBJ2-7,.,TRBV29-1,CSVARGQGNYEQYF,TGCAGCGTTGCACGCGGACAGGGTAACTACGAGCAGTACTTC
.,12,TRBJ1-2,.,TRBV29-1,CSGGVGSSGYTF,TGCAGCGGAGGGGTGGGCTCGAGCGGCTACACCTTC
TRBD2,16,TRBJ2-3,.,TRBV7-8,CASSSRGGGVTDTQYF,TGTGCCAGCAGCTCCCGCGGCGGGGGGGTCACAGATACGCAGTATTTT
.,12,TRBJ1-6,.,TRBV7-2,CASSYRYSPLHF,TGTGCCAGCAGCTACCGTTATTCACCCCTCCACTTT
TRBD2,14,TRBJ2-1,.,TRBV19,CASSITKRGPEQFF,TGTGCCAGTAGTATAACTAAGCGGGGGCCAGAGCAGTTCTTC
.,16,TRBJ2-4,.,TRBV19,CASSPWHRSMVDIQYF,TGTGCCAGTAGTCCCTGGCACAGGTCGATGGTGGACATTCAGTACTTC